This TCR beta chain comes out of a study of spatial heterogeneity in lung cancer. Across the whole study: Every unique TCR and UMI combination, on average, appeared more than ten times in raw reads. Study results and limitations: Whereas they appeared in blood less at follow-up, ubiquitous expanded tumor TCRs appeared there more at resection.

TCRdb re-called the 5' RACE reads with MiXCR, one entry per CDR3 protein. Of tens of thousands of distinct CDR3 sequences detected, about 8% appear once; the ten largest clones hold about 14%. V was clipped by 2 bases and J by 6 bases, with 14 bases between them. The CDR3 loop spans 14 amino acids. Germline CDR1 MNHNS, CDR2 SASEGT. In this sample, this clonotype turned up many times. The antigen is undetermined. Described time point: sample taken at primary tumor resection. Whole RNA obtained from tumor, nontumor lung or frozen PBMC underwent sequencing without sorting. The chain uses TRBV6-1 and TRBJ2-7; either TRBD1 or TRBD2 may fit D (6 bases each). The sample consisted of PBMCs, taken at surgery. The sequence came from a female donor with early-stage non-small cell lung cancer. CDR3 in amino acids: CASSEHYRDSEQYF. DNA of the CDR3: TGTGCCAGCAGTGAACACTACAGGGACTCCGAGCAGTACTTC.